The sequence of this T cell receptor beta chain was determined in a study of blood T cells in healthy people across ages. Study outcomes and limitations: Diversity estimated from one million T cells was considered an underestimate. Greater diversity and more naive CD4+ cells were seen in long-lived donors than in aged donors.

This CDR3 region has 16 residues. Germline values: CDR1 MGHRA, CDR2 YSYEKL. Trimming removed 2 bases from V and 10 bases from J, with 21 bases in between. A J-beta primer mix and a sample-barcoded 5' primer were used in a second PCR of about 7 to 12 cycles. Every cDNA molecule carried a tag from a template-switch adaptor bearing 12 random nucleotides. TCRdb reprocessed the 5' RACE reads via MiXCR and lists one record per CDR3 protein. The table shows under 1 million distinct CDR3 sequences, with roughly 44% occurring only once. In the case of this clonotype: Antigen: not known.

Source material: blood. The sequence came from a man aged 55 to 69 in good health. This rearrangement joins TRBV4-1 to TRBJ2-1; unclear D gene. CDR3 amino acids: CASSQSLGAAVAEQFF. CDR3 bases: TGCGCCAGCAGCCAAAGTTTGGGTGCCGCGGTAGCAGAGCAGTTCTTC.